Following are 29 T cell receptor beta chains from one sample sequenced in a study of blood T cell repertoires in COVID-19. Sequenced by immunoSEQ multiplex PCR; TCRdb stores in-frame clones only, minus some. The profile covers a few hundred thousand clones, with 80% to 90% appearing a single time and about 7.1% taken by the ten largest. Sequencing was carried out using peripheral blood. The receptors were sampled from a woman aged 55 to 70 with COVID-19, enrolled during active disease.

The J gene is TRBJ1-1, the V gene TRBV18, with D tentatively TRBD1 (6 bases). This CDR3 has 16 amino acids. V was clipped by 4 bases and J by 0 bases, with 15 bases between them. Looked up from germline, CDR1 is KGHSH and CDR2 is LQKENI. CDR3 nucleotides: TGTGCCAGCTCACGACAGGCTCCTTACATGAACACTGAAGCTTTCTTT. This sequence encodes CASSRQAPYMNTEAFF.

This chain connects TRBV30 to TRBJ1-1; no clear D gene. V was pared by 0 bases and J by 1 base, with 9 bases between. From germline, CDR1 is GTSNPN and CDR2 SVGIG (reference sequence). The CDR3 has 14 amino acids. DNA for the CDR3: TGTGCCTGGAGTGTACTCGCGGGGAACACTGAAGCTTTCTTT. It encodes CAWSVLAGNTEAFF.

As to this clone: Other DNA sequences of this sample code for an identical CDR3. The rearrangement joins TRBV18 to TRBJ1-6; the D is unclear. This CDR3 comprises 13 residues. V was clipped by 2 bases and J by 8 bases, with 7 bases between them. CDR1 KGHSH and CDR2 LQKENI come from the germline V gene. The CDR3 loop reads CASSPTPDSPLHF. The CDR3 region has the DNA TGTGCCAGCTCACCAACACCAGATTCACCCCTCCACTTT.

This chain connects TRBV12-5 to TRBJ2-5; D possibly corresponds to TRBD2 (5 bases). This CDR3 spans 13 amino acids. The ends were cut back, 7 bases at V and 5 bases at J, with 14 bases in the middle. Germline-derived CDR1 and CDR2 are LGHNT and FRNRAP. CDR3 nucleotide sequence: TGTGCTAGTGAGGTTGCGGGTGGGGAGACCCAGTACTTC. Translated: CASEVAGGETQYF.

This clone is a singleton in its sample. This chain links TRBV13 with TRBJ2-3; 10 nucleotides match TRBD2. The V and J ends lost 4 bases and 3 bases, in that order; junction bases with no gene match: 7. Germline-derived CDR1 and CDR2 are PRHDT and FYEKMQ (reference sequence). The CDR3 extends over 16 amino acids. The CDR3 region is CASSSPAGGLTDTQYF. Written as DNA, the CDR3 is TGTGCCAGCAGCTCCCCAGCGGGGGGGCTAACAGATACGCAGTATTTT.

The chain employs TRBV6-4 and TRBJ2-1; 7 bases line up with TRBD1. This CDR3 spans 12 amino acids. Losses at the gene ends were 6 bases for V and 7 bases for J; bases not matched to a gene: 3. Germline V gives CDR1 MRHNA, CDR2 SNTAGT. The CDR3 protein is CASSLTGNEQFF. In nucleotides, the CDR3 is TGTGCCAGCAGCTTGACAGGGAATGAGCAGTTCTTC.

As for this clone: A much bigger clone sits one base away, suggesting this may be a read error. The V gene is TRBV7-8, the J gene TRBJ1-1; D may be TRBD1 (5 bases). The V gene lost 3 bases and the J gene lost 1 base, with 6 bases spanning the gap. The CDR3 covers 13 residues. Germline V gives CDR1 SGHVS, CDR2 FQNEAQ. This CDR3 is CASSFTGNTEAFF. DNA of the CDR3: TGTGCCAGCAGCTTTACAGGGAACACTGAAGCTTTCTTT.

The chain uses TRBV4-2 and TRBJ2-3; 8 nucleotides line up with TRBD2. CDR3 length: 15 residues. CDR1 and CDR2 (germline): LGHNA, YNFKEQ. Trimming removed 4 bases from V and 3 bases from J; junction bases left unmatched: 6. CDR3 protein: CASSPGGQKTDTQYF. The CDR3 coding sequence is TGTGCCAGCAGCCCGGGGGGGCAGAAGACAGATACGCAGTATTTT.

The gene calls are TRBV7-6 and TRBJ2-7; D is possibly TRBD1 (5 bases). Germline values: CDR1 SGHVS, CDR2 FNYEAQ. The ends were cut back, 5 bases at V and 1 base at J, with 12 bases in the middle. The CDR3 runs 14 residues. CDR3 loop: CASSRTPQSYEQYF. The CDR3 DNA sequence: TGTGCCAGCAGCCGGACACCACAGTCCTACGAGCAGTACTTC.

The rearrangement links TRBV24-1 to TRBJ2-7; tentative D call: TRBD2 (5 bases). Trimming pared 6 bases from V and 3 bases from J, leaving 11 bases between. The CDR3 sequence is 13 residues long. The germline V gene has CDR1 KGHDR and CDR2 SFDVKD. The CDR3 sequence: CATSRGYGYEQYF. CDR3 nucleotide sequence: TGTGCCACCAGTCGGGGTTATGGCTACGAGCAGTACTTC.

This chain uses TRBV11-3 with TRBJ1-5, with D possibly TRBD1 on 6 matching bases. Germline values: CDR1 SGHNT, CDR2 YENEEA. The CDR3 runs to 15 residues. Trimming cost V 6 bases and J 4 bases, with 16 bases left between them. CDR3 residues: CASSQGGLGNQPQHF. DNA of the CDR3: TGTGCCAGCAGTCAAGGGGGTTTGGGTAATCAGCCCCAGCATTTT.

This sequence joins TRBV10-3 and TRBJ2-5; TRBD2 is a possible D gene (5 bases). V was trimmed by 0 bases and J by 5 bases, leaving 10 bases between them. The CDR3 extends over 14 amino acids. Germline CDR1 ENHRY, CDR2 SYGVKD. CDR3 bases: TGTGCCATCAGTGAGTCCGGGGTACTGGAGACCCAGTACTTC. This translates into CAISESGVLETQYF.

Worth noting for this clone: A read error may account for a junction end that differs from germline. The CDR3 spells CVSNKMDKGDPEAFF. The CDR3 DNA sequence: TGTGTCAGCAACAAGATGGACAAGGGGGACCCTGAAGCTTTCTTT. The V call is TRBV25-1, the J call TRBJ1-1; possibly TRBD1 for D (6 bases). The CDR3 extends over 15 amino acids. Germline lookup yields CDR1 MGHDK and CDR2 SYGVNS.

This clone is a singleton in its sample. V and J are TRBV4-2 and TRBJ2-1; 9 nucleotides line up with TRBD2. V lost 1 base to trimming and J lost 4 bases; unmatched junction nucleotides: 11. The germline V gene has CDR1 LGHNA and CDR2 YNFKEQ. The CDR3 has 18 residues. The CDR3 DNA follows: TGTGCCAGCAGCCAAGCGGGCGGGGGGGCCTCTCAGTACAATGAGCAGTTCTTC. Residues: CASSQAGGGASQYNEQFF.

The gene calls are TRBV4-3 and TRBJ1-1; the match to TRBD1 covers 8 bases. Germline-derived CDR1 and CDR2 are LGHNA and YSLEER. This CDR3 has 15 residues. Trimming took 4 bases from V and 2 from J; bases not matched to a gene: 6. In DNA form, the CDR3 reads TGCGCCAGCAGCCTAAGGACAGGGTTTAACACTGAAGCTTTCTTT. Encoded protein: CASSLRTGFNTEAFF.

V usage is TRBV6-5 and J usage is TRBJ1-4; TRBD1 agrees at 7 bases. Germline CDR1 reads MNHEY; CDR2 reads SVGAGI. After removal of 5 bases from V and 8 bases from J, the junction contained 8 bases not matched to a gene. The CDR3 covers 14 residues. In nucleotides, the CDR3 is TGTGCCAGCAGTCCTGCCGACAGGGACGAAAAACTGTTTTTT. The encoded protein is CASSPADRDEKLFF.

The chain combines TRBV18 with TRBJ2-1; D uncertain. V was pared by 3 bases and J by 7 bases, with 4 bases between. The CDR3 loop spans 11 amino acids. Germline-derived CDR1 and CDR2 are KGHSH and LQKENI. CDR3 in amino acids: CASSPENEQFF. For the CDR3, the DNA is TGTGCCAGCTCACCGGAGAATGAGCAGTTCTTC.

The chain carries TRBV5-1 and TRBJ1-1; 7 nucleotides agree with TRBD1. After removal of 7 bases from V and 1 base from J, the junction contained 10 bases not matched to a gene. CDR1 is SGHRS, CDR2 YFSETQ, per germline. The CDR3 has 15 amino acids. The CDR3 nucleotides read TGCGCCAGCTCCTGGGGAGCAGGGGGGAACACTGAAGCTTTCTTT. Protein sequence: CASSWGAGGNTEAFF. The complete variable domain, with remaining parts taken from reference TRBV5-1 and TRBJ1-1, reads KAGVTQTPRYLIKTRGQQVTLSCSPISGHRSVSWYQQTPGQGLQFLFEYFSETQRNKGNFPGRFSGRQFSNSRSEMNVSTLELGDSALYLCASSWGAGGNTEAFFGQGTRLTVV.

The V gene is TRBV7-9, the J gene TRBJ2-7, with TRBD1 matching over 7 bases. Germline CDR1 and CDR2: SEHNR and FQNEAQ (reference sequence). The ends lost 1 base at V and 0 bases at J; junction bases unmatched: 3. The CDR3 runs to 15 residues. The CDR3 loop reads CASSLVNRGSYEQYF. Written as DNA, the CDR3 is TGTGCCAGCAGCTTAGTAAACAGGGGCTCCTACGAGCAGTACTTC.

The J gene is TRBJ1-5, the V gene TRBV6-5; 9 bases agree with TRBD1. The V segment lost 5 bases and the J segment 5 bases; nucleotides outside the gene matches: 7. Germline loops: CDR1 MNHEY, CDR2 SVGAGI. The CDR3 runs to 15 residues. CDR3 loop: CASSQSGTGYQPQHF. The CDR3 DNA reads TGTGCCAGCAGTCAATCCGGGACAGGGTATCAGCCCCAGCATTTT.

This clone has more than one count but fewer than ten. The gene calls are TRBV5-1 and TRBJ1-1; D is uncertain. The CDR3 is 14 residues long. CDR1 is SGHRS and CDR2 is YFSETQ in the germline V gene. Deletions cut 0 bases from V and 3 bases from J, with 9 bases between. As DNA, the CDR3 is TGCGCCAGCAGCTTGGGGGAGATATACACTGAAGCTTTCTTT. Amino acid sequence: CASSLGEIYTEAFF. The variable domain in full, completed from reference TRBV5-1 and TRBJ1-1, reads KAGVTQTPRYLIKTRGQQVTLSCSPISGHRSVSWYQQTPGQGLQFLFEYFSETQRNKGNFPGRFSGRQFSNSRSEMNVSTLELGDSALYLCASSLGEIYTEAFFGQGTRLTVV.

CDR3 DNA sequence: TGTGCCAGCAGCTTAGGGACAGACGACTATGGCTACACCTTC. Residues: CASSLGTDDYGYTF. The gene calls are TRBV11-3 and TRBJ1-2; D perhaps matches TRBD1 (6 bases). The CDR3 runs to 14 residues. V was shortened by 1 base and J by 3 bases, with 9 bases between the two germline ends. In germline, CDR1 is SGHNT, CDR2 YENEEA.

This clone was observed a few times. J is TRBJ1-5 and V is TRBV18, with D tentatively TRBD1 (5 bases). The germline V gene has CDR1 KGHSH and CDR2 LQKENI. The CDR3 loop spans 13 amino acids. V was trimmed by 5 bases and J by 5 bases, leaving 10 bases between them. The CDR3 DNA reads TGTGCCAGCTCAGACGGGGGTGATCAGCCCCAGCATTTT. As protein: CASSDGGDQPQHF.

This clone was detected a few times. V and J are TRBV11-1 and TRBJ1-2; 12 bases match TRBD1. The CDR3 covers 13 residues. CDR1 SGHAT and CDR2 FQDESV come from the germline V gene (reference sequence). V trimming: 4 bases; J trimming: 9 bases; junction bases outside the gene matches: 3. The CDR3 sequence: CASSSGQGARYTF. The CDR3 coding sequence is TGTGCCAGCAGCTCGGGACAGGGGGCCCGCTACACCTTC.

CDR3 protein: CASSRLGTEAFF. The CDR3 bases are TGTGCCAGCAGCCGGCTCGGGACTGAAGCTTTCTTT. The chain couples TRBV11-2 to TRBJ1-1; D gene uncertain. Germline CDR1 reads SGHAT; CDR2 reads FQNNGV. This CDR3 is 12 amino acids long. The V end lost 5 bases, the J end lost 5 bases, and 9 bases lay between the germline ends.

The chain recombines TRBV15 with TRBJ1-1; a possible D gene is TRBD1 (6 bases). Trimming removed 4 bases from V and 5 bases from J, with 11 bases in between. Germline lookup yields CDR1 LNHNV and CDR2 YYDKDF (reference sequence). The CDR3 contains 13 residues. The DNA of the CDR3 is TGTGCCACCAGCAACTACAGGGAAACTGAAGCTTTCTTT. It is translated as CATSNYRETEAFF.

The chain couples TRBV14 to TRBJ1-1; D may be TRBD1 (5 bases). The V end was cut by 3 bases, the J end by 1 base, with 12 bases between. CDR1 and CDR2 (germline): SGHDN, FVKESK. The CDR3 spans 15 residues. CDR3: CASSQIWTTNTEAFF. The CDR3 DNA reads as TGTGCCAGCAGCCAGATTTGGACAACGAACACTGAAGCTTTCTTT.

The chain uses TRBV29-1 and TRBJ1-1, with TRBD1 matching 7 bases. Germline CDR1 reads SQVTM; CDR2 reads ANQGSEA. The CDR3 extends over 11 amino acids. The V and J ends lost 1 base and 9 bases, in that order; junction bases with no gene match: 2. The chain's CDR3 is CSVEAQGKAFF. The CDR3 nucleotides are TGCAGCGTTGAAGCACAGGGGAAAGCTTTCTTT.

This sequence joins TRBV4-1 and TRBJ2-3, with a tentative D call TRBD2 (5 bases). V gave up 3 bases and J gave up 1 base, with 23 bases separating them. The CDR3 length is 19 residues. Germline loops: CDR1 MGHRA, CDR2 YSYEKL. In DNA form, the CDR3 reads TGCGCCAGCAGCCACTTAGTCTCTTTATGGCGGGCGGGCACAGATACGCAGTATTTT. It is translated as CASSHLVSLWRAGTDTQYF.